Listed below are T cell receptor beta chains from one sample, sequenced in a study of cytomegalovirus exposure and HLA in healthy donors. The method was immunoSEQ multiplex PCR; TCRdb's version includes in-frame clones alone and lacks a portion of them. The sample carries 90,000 to 150,000 clones, over 80% recorded once. The sample consisted of PBMCs. The origin of the receptors is a man in his forties or fifties in good health and CMV-seronegative. Both conserved end residues are part of each CDR3. The order of the fields is D gene, clone size, V gene, J gene, CDR3 DNA, CDR3 protein. D genes are given only for firm matches. Expanded clones are given a class, and other clones once, few, many or no size at all.

D: NA
size: NA
V: TRBV2
J: TRBJ1-1
DNA: TGTGCCAGCAGTCGAGCAGGGATGAACACTGAAGCTTTCTTT
CDR3: CASSRAGMNTEAFF

D: NA
size: NA
V: TRBV5-5
J: TRBJ2-1
DNA: TGTGCCAGCAGCTTGGTGGGCACCCTGGGCAATGAGCAGTTCTTC
CDR3: CASSLVGTLGNEQFF

D: NA
size: NA
V: TRBV4-2
J: TRBJ2-6
DNA: TGTGCCAGCAGCCGTAACAGTGAGAGGGCCAACGTCCTGACTTTC
CDR3: CASSRNSERANVLTF

D: NA
size: NA
V: TRBV5-4
J: TRBJ2-5
DNA: TGTGCCAGCAGCTTGGACGGGTTGTCGGAGACCCAGTACTTC
CDR3: CASSLDGLSETQYF

D: NA
size: NA
V: TRBV6-1
J: TRBJ2-3
DNA: TGTGCCAGCAGTGAAACGGAAGGGGCAATTCGAGATACGCAGTATTTT
CDR3: CASSETEGAIRDTQYF

D: NA
size: NA
V: TRBV7-8
J: TRBJ2-3
DNA: TGTGCCAGCAGCTTAGCGTTTAGGCGGAGGGATACGCAGTATTTT
CDR3: CASSLAFRRRDTQYF

D: NA
size: NA
V: TRBV9
J: TRBJ1-4
DNA: TGTGCCAGCAGCGTAGGAGGGTGGCAGCTTAATGAAAAACTGTTTTTT
CDR3: CASSVGGWQLNEKLFF

D: TRBD1
size: NA
V: TRBV9
J: TRBJ2-2
DNA: TGTGCCAGCAGCTGGACAGGGGCCACCGGGGAGCTGTTTTTT
CDR3: CASSWTGATGELFF

D: NA
size: few
V: TRBV19
J: TRBJ2-7
DNA: TGTGCCAGTAGTATGCAGCGGGCGTCCTACGAGCAGTACTTC
CDR3: CASSMQRASYEQYF

D: TRBD1
size: medium-sized
V: TRBV6-4
J: TRBJ2-1
DNA: TGTGCCAGCAGTGACGGGACAGAAAGCAATGAGCAGTTCTTC
CDR3: CASSDGTESNEQFF

D: NA
size: NA
V: TRBV6-1
J: TRBJ1-5
DNA: TGTGCCAGCAGTGTACAGGGCAATCAGCCCCAGCATTTT
CDR3: CASSVQGNQPQHF

D: TRBD1
size: NA
V: TRBV7-9
J: TRBJ1-3
DNA: TGTGCCAGCAGCCGAGGAAGGGGACAGGGGTTGTTCTCTGGAAACACCATATATTTT
CDR3: CASSRGRGQGLFSGNTIYF

D: NA
size: NA
V: TRBV2
J: TRBJ1-1
DNA: TGTGCCAGCAGCTCACACCTGCTTGAAGCTTTCTTT
CDR3: CASSSHLLEAFF

D: TRBD2
size: NA
V: TRBV7-2
J: TRBJ2-5
DNA: TGTGCCAGCAGCTTAGTTGGCGGGGGGCGCAAAGAGACCCAGTACTTC
CDR3: CASSLVGGGRKETQYF

D: NA
size: NA
V: TRBV7-2
J: TRBJ1-3
DNA: TGTGCCAGCAGCTTGAGCTACTCTGGAAACACCATATATTTT
CDR3: CASSLSYSGNTIYF

D: NA
size: NA
V: TRBV6-6
J: TRBJ2-7
DNA: TGTGCCAGCAGTTACTCGACAGGTCTAACTACCTACGAGCAGTACTTC
CDR3: CASSYSTGLTTYEQYF

D: TRBD1
size: NA
V: TRBV5-1
J: TRBJ2-1
DNA: TGCGCCAGCAGCTTGATGTCACAGGGGGCCTACCGCTACAATGAGCAGTTCTTC
CDR3: CASSLMSQGAYRYNEQFF

D: TRBD1
size: NA
V: TRBV4-2
J: TRBJ1-1
DNA: TGTGCCAGCAGCCAAGATCCCCGGACAGGGGTTCGCACTGAAGCTTTCTTT
CDR3: CASSQDPRTGVRTEAFF

D: TRBD1
size: NA
V: TRBV7-8
J: TRBJ2-7
DNA: TGTGCCAGCAGCTGGGACAGGGGTCTAAGGTGGCAGTACTTC
CDR3: CASSWDRGLRWQYF

D: TRBD2
size: NA
V: TRBV7-9
J: TRBJ2-7
DNA: TGTGCCAGCAGCGGCGCCAATAGCGGGGGGCCCTCCTACGAGCAGTACTTC
CDR3: CASSGANSGGPSYEQYF

D: NA
size: NA
V: TRBV13
J: TRBJ2-3
DNA: TGTGCCAGCAGCCCCTTAGGTTTCCCCCCTACTAGGCCCCGCACAGATACGCAGTATTTT
CDR3: CASSPLGFPPTRPRTDTQYF

D: NA
size: NA
V: TRBV7-2
J: TRBJ2-3
DNA: TGTGCCAGCAGCCGAAGGAGCGGGAGCACAGATACGCAGTATTTT
CDR3: CASSRRSGSTDTQYF

D: TRBD1
size: few
V: TRBV25-1
J: TRBJ2-7
DNA: TGTGCCAGCAGTGAGGGGAACAGGGGTAAATACGAGCAGTACTTC
CDR3: CASSEGNRGKYEQYF

D: TRBD2
size: NA
V: TRBV9
J: TRBJ2-5
DNA: TGTGCCAGCAGCGTAGCGGGTAGCGGGAGTATTGGGACCCAGTACTTC
CDR3: CASSVAGSGSIGTQYF

D: NA
size: NA
V: TRBV7-3
J: TRBJ2-3
DNA: TGTGCCAGCAGCTTAAGTTCAGGGCCAGATACGCAGTATTTT
CDR3: CASSLSSGPDTQYF

D: NA
size: once
V: TRBV4-1
J: TRBJ2-2
DNA: TGCGCCAGCAGCCAAGATCTTAATACACCCCTCACCGGGGAGCTGTTTTTT
CDR3: CASSQDLNTPLTGELFF

D: TRBD1
size: NA
V: TRBV28
J: TRBJ1-2
DNA: TGTGCCAGCAGAACAGGGGGCCAGGGCGGCTACACCTTC
CDR3: CASRTGGQGGYTF

D: NA
size: NA
V: TRBV7-9
J: TRBJ2-7
DNA: TGTGCCAGCAGCTTGCGCGGGGACCTCGGGCCCTACGAGCAGTACTTC
CDR3: CASSLRGDLGPYEQYF

D: NA
size: NA
V: TRBV4-2
J: TRBJ1-2
DNA: TGTGCCAGCAGCCAATCGGGGAGCGGCGACTATGGCTACCCCTTC
CDR3: CASSQSGSGDYGYPF

D: NA
size: NA
V: TRBV2
J: TRBJ2-3
DNA: TGTGCCAGCGGGAGTGGGACAGATACGCAGTATTTT
CDR3: CASGSGTDTQYF